What follows are 25 T cell receptor beta chains derived from one specimen sequenced in a study of beta chain features in type 1 diabetes. Study-level results: Significant though moderate, a shortening of TCRB CDR3s appeared in all four CD4+ subsets of Type 1 diabetes patients.

These receptors have no known antigen. The isolated RNA, all of it, was reverse transcribed, so expressed TCRB transcripts were what got sequenced. Data came from immunoSEQ multiplex PCR; TCRdb stores just in-frame clones and leaves some out. Of about 280,000 clones listed, 14% to 15% are singletons. Sequencing input: naive CD4+ T cells from blood. These receptor sequences come from a man younger than 35 with type 1 diabetes.

This clone was counted between two and nine times. The chain joins TRBV11-2 to TRBJ2-5, with D perhaps matching TRBD1 (5 bases). V was cut by 4 bases and J by 2 bases, with 17 bases left in between. The CDR3 contains 16 residues. Germline V lookup: CDR1 SGHAT, CDR2 FQNNGV. The CDR3 DNA is TGTGCCAGCAGCTCCCCATTTAGGGGCGCGCAAGAGACCCAGTACTTC. This gives the protein CASSSPFRGAQETQYF.

This sequence joins TRBV30 and TRBJ2-3; D is possibly TRBD1 (6 bases). Germline V gene lookup returns CDR1 GTSNPN and CDR2 SVGIG (reference sequence). The ends were cut back, 0 bases at V and 4 bases at J, with 11 bases in the middle. There are 14 residues in the CDR3. The CDR3 reads CAWSVGAGADTQYF. As DNA, the CDR3 is TGTGCCTGGAGTGTGGGGGCTGGAGCAGATACGCAGTATTTT.

The V and J genes are TRBV7-9 and TRBJ2-3; D is uncertain. The CDR3 runs 14 residues. Germline V gives CDR1 SEHNR, CDR2 FQNEAQ (reference sequence). Trimming removed 5 bases at V and 0 bases at J, with 9 bases between. CDR3 in amino acids: CASSDRRSTDTQYF. The CDR3 DNA sequence: TGTGCCAGCAGCGATCGCAGGAGCACAGATACGCAGTATTTT.

The chain combines TRBV28 with TRBJ2-5, with D unclear. CDR3 size: 15 residues. V dropped 5 bases and J dropped 1 base, with 14 bases sitting between them. Germline values: CDR1 MDHEN, CDR2 SYDVKM. The CDR3 DNA reads TGTGCCAGCAGTCCCTCGCAGTTCGCCCAAGAGACCCAGTACTTC. This sequence encodes CASSPSQFAQETQYF.

This CDR3 is CASSQESGSSSYNEQFF. The CDR3 nucleotides are TGTGCCAGCAGCCAAGAATCCGGGTCGAGCTCCTACAATGAGCAGTTCTTC. The rearrangement joins TRBV14 to TRBJ2-1; D remains unclear. The germline V and J ends were trimmed by 0 bases and 0 bases, with 12 bases remaining between them. CDR1 and CDR2 (germline): SGHDN, FVKESK. The CDR3 is made up of 17 amino acids. The variable domain in full, completed from reference TRBV14 and TRBJ2-1, reads EAGVTQFPSHSVIEKGQTVTLRCDPISGHDNLYWYRRVMGKEIKFLLHFVKESKQDESGMPNNRFLAERTGGTYSTLKVQPAELEDSGVYFCASSQESGSSSYNEQFFGPGTRLTVL.

This clone was detected only once. The chain combines TRBV19 with TRBJ2-7, with 8 bases aligning to TRBD1. CDR1 and CDR2 from the germline V gene are LNHDA and SQIVND (reference sequence). The CDR3 spans 15 residues. V shed 3 bases and J 4 bases; nucleotides not matched to a gene: 8. The CDR3: CASSIRLGTGYEQYF. As DNA, the CDR3 is TGTGCCAGTAGTATCCGACTTGGGACAGGATACGAGCAGTACTTC.

This clone was observed a few times. The V and J genes are TRBV28 and TRBJ2-5; tentatively, D is TRBD2 (5 bases). The V end lost 6 bases, the J end lost 2 bases, and 19 bases lay between the germline ends. The CDR3 runs 16 residues. CDR1 MDHEN and CDR2 SYDVKM come from the germline V gene. The CDR3 DNA reads as TGTGCCAGCAGCTCTAGCCCGGGGAAGCATCAAGAGACCCAGTACTTC. Its protein product is CASSSSPGKHQETQYF.

The chain has TRBV29-1 and TRBJ2-3; 12 nucleotides line up with TRBD2. Germline trimming cut 4 bases from V and 3 bases from J; bases unmatched to any gene: 5. CDR3 length: 15 amino acids. Germline lookup yields CDR1 SQVTM and CDR2 ANQGSEA. CDR3 nucleotides: TGCAGCGTTGGTTGGGGGACTAGCGGGACAGATACGCAGTATTTT. It codes for CSVGWGTSGTDTQYF.

The chain uses TRBV5-4 and TRBJ2-1; D perhaps matches TRBD1 (6 bases). Germline V gene data show CDR1 as SGHNT and CDR2 as YYREEE (reference sequence). Deletions cut 2 bases from V and 8 bases from J, with 14 bases between. CDR3 length: 14 amino acids. The DNA of the CDR3 is TGTGCCAGCAGCTTTAGGCAGGGGTTATATGAGCAGTTCTTC. Protein product: CASSFRQGLYEQFF.

V usage is TRBV30 and J usage is TRBJ2-7; D may be TRBD1 (6 bases). The CDR3 sequence is 13 residues long. The V gene's germline CDR1 is GTSNPN and CDR2 SVGIG (reference sequence). Trimming took 1 base from V and 7 from J, leaving 14 bases between them. The CDR3 sequence: CAWSAGDGGEQYF. The DNA of the CDR3 is TGTGCCTGGAGTGCAGGGGACGGCGGTGAGCAGTACTTC.

This chain connects TRBV30 to TRBJ1-3; the D gene is possibly TRBD1 (5 bases). CDR1 and CDR2 from the germline V gene are GTSNPN and SVGIG (reference sequence). The CDR3 extends over 16 amino acids. V lost 0 bases to trimming and J lost 0 bases, with 12 bases between them. The CDR3 DNA reads TGTGCCTGGAGTGTACTTAGGGGCCGCTCTGGAAACACCATATATTTT. This encodes CAWSVLRGRSGNTIYF.

The table lists this clone with a few counts. The junction shows a germline mismatch at one end, possibly a read error. The chain links TRBV18 to TRBJ2-2; D is perhaps TRBD2 (6 bases). The CDR3 has 15 residues. The germline CDR1 and CDR2 sequences are KGHSH and LQKENI. The CDR3 DNA follows: TGTGCCAGTTCACCGGGACTCATGAACACCGGGGAGCTGTTTTTT. Translated, it gives CASSPGLMNTGELFF.

The rearrangement links TRBV7-2 to TRBJ2-3, with D maybe TRBD2 (6 bases). With 3 bases removed from V and 2 bases from J, the gap between germline ends came to 21 bases. Germline V gene data show CDR1 as SGHTA and CDR2 as FQGNSA. CDR3 length: 18 residues. The CDR3 DNA reads as TGTGCCAGCAGCTTGTGGGTCCGTCGGGACTCAATCACAGATACGCAGTATTTT. Amino acid sequence: CASSLWVRRDSITDTQYF.

The J gene is TRBJ2-7, the V gene TRBV5-4; D is ambiguous. CDR3 length: 13 amino acids. CDR1 is SGHNT, CDR2 YYREEE, per germline (reference sequence). V gave up 1 base and J gave up 3 bases, with 8 bases separating them. The CDR3, as DNA: TGTGCCAGCAGCTTGTACGGCGGCTACGAGCAGTACTTC. Its protein product is CASSLYGGYEQYF.

This CDR3 is CASSLFGDGGRTEAFF. The CDR3 nucleotides read TGCGCCAGCAGCTTATTTGGGGACGGGGGGCGGACTGAAGCTTTCTTT. The rearrangement links TRBV5-1 to TRBJ1-1; D might be TRBD1 (6 bases). Germline V lookup: CDR1 SGHRS, CDR2 YFSETQ. This CDR3 is built from 16 residues. V lost 2 bases and J 5 bases, leaving 19 bases between the germline ends. The full variable domain, its missing parts supplied by reference TRBV5-1 and TRBJ1-1, is KAGVTQTPRYLIKTRGQQVTLSCSPISGHRSVSWYQQTPGQGLQFLFEYFSETQRNKGNFPGRFSGRQFSNSRSEMNVSTLELGDSALYLCASSLFGDGGRTEAFFGQGTRLTVV.

The chain employs TRBV30 and TRBJ2-1; a possible D gene is TRBD1 (6 bases). In germline, CDR1 is GTSNPN, CDR2 SVGIG (reference sequence). The CDR3 covers 14 residues. Trimming took off 4 bases at V and 7 bases at J, with 17 bases between the two ends. The CDR3 DNA follows: TGTGCCTGGAAGGCCCCCGACAGGTGGAATGAGCAGTTCTTC. Amino acids: CAWKAPDRWNEQFF.

V is TRBV9 and J is TRBJ2-5, with 7 positions matching TRBD1. The CDR3 has 14 residues. Per germline, CDR1 SGDLS and CDR2 YYNGEE. V trimming: 2 bases; J trimming: 1 base; junction bases outside the gene matches: 2. CDR3 nucleotides: TGTGCCAGCAGCGTCGGGACAGCCCAAGAGACCCAGTACTTC. Protein: CASSVGTAQETQYF.

This chain links TRBV13 with TRBJ2-7, with a tentative D call TRBD2 (5 bases). The V and J ends lost 3 bases and 2 bases respectively, with 8 bases between them. Germline V CDR1 and CDR2: PRHDT, FYEKMQ (reference sequence). This CDR3 is built from 13 residues. The DNA of the CDR3 is TGTGCCAGCAGCTTTACTAGGCCCTACGAGCAGTACTTC. Translation: CASSFTRPYEQYF. Full variable domain (missing parts from reference TRBV13 and TRBJ2-7): AAGVIQSPRHLIKEKRETATLKCYPIPRHDTVYWYQQGPGQDPQFLISFYEKMQSDKGSIPDRFSAQQFSDYHSELNMSSLELGDSALYFCASSFTRPYEQYFGPGTRLTVT.

This clone has only a few counts. This chain uses TRBV28 with TRBJ1-5, with 7 bases lining up with TRBD1. The germline gives CDR1 MDHEN, CDR2 SYDVKM. V dropped 6 bases and J dropped 5; count of bases not matched to a gene: 7. The CDR3 totals 14 residues. The CDR3 sequence is CASRPTGRHQPQHF. CDR3 nucleotide sequence: TGTGCCAGCAGGCCGACAGGGAGGCATCAGCCCCAGCATTTT.

CDR3 region: CASSLEQGVGELFF. CDR3 nucleotide sequence: TGTGCCAGCAGTTTAGAACAGGGTGTCGGGGAGCTGTTTTTT. The chain is built from TRBV27 and TRBJ2-2; tentatively, D is TRBD1 (6 bases). The CDR3 loop spans 14 amino acids. Trimming shortened V by 2 bases and J by 7 bases, and 11 bases separated the two germline ends. Germline V gene sequence: CDR1 MNHEY, CDR2 SMNVEV (reference sequence).

The chain has TRBV7-2 and TRBJ1-2; TRBD1 might be the D (6 bases). The V gene's germline CDR1 is SGHTA and CDR2 FQGNSA. This CDR3 contains 13 residues. V lost 6 bases to trimming and J lost 4 bases, with 12 bases between them. For the CDR3, the DNA is TGTGCCAGCAGTTCAGGGGCGGCCTATGGCTACACCTTC. As protein: CASSSGAAYGYTF. The whole variable domain, filled in from reference TRBV7-2 and TRBJ1-2, reads GAGVSQSPSNKVTEKGKDVELRCDPISGHTALYWYRQSLGQGLEFLIYFQGNSAPDKSGLPSDRFSAERTGGSVSTLTIQRTQQEDSAVYLCASSSGAAYGYTFGSGTRLTVV.

The V and J genes are TRBV28 and TRBJ1-5, with D unclear. The CDR3 totals 15 residues. Trimming took 3 bases from V and 3 from J, leaving 12 bases between them. In germline, CDR1 is MDHEN, CDR2 SYDVKM. CDR3 amino acids: CASSFPPTPNQPQHF. CDR3 nucleotide sequence: TGTGCCAGCAGTTTTCCACCTACCCCCAATCAGCCCCAGCATTTT.

The V and J genes are TRBV4-1 and TRBJ1-1; 7 nucleotides align to TRBD1. V lost 1 base to trimming and J lost 5 bases; unmatched junction nucleotides: 7. The CDR3 has 15 amino acids. The germline V gene has CDR1 MGHRA and CDR2 YSYEKL. The CDR3 loop reads CASSQGRGRDTEAFF. CDR3 nucleotides: TGCGCCAGCAGCCAAGGGAGGGGGCGCGATACTGAAGCTTTCTTT.

This clone occurred once. The V gene is TRBV4-1, the J gene TRBJ2-5; TRBD2 matches 9 bases. CDR3 size: 16 residues. V was pared by 1 base and J by 3 bases, with 6 bases of the junction left unmatched. The germline CDR1 and CDR2 sequences are MGHRA and YSYEKL. CDR3 protein: CASSQGRGRVEETQYF. The CDR3 DNA follows: TGCGCCAGCAGCCAAGGTCGCGGGAGGGTCGAAGAGACCCAGTACTTC.

This clone turned up a few times. One end of the junction does not line up with germline, which may come from a read error. The J gene is TRBJ2-7, the V gene TRBV7-2; TRBD2 agrees at 12 bases. Germline-derived CDR1 and CDR2 are SGHTA and FQGNSA. The CDR3 covers 13 residues. In DNA form, the CDR3 reads TGTGCCAGCAGCTTAGGCTCTAGCGGGGGGGTAGACTTC. It codes for CASSLGSSGGVDF.